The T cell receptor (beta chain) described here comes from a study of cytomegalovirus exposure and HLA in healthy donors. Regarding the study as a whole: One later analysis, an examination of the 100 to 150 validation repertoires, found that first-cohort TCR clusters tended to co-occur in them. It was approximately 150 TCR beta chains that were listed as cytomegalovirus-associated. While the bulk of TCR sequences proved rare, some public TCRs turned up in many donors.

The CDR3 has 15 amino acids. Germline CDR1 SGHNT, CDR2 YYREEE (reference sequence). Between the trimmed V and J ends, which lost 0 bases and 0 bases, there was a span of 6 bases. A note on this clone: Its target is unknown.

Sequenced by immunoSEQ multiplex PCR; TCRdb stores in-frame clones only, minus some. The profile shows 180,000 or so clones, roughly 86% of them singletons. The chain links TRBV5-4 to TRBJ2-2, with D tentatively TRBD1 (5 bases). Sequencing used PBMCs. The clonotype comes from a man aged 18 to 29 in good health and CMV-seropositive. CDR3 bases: TGTGCCAGCAGCTTGGGGGGCGCGAACACCGGGGAGCTGTTTTTT. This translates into CASSLGGANTGELFF.